Here is one TCR beta chain with its context. It lacks a known antigen. Base qualities are missing; no much larger clone stands one base away. The data derive from a study of cytomegalovirus exposure and HLA in healthy donors (dated by TCRdb to 2016 to 2017). For context, the study as a whole: According to a later analysis, one platform produced both the roughly 130 validation repertoires and the roughly 660 repertoires of the first cohort. The study aimed to test whether signatures of past pathogen exposure could be identified by cataloging public T cell receptors. In addition to the first cohort of roughly 670 subjects, a separate validation cohort of about 120 different subjects was used. To predict cytomegalovirus infection status, the study brought together high-throughput TCR immunosequencing, statistical association of individual TCRs with disease status, and machine learning.

The donors belonged to the validation cohort of about 130 subjects, which was separate from the roughly 700-subject first cohort. Per the germline V gene (reference sequence), LNHNV is the CDR1 and YYDKDF is the CDR2. From the cysteine through the phenylalanine, the CDR3 covers 15 amino acids. Solely the CDR3 DNA is kept, with 45 bases framed from the first base. Trimming leaves V shorter by 3 bases and J shorter by 4 bases, with the junction holding 6 bases beyond the gene matches. Overall results and qualifications from the work: Most TCR sequences were observed very rarely across donors, whereas some public TCRs were present in many individuals. In a later analysis, TCRs clustered in the first cohort were found to also tend to co-occur in the roughly 120 validation repertoires, with approximately 94% of cluster scores above 0. According to the authors, the approach could potentially be generalized to other disease states and immunological phenotypes. A few of the identified cytomegalovirus-associated TCR beta chains were confirmed in vitro to be specific for cytomegalovirus antigens. A later analysis lacked HLA typing for the validation cohort, so it scored co-occurrence in that cohort across all 110 or so repertoires. In both the original and validation cohorts, the classifier was reported to diagnose cytomegalovirus status with high specificity and sensitivity. In the study, some 160 TCR beta chains were listed as associated with cytomegalovirus.

The receptor library was made with the immunoSEQ multiplex PCR assay. On the study's bioinformatics: A statistical classification framework was built to diagnose cytomegalovirus status from the catalog of TCR beta chain sequences. TCRdb provides this immuneACCESS table in a form limited to in-frame rearrangements. Some clones are lacking; in checked studies, under half of them reflect an unresolved V gene, and why the rest are absent is not known. D and trimming come from the DNA, and the V and J calls and clone size come from that table. The sample table shows about 56,000 clones, and 85% to 95% are seen once. The ten largest clones add up to about 1% of the sample.

The sequence was obtained from a young man in good health and CMV-seronegative. In this chain, TRBV15 is recombined with TRBJ2-7; TRBD2 aligns with 10 central bases. The sample comprised PBMCs. The CDR3 corresponds to CATSSLLAGAYEQYF. The DNA sequence is given as TGTGCCACCAGCAGCCTTCTAGCGGGAGCATACGAGCAGTACTTC.